These 26 T cell receptor beta chains share one sample of origin, sequenced in a study of T cell repertoires in cytomegalovirus infection. TCRdb re-called the reads through MiXCR, storing one row per CDR3 protein. The sample carries about 150,000 distinct CDR3 sequences, 23% recorded once. Sequenced material: PBMCs. The receptors were gathered from a human donor in good health (CMV status not recorded). Some clones in this sample may be carry-over from other donors' samples.

This clonotype came up many times. The genes are TRBV7-9 and TRBJ2-5; 7 bases match TRBD1. The CDR3 totals 12 residues. V gave up 5 bases and J gave up 5 bases; unmatched junction bases: 2. The germline V gene encodes CDR1 SEHNR and CDR2 FQNEAQ (reference sequence). This CDR3 reads CASSQQGETQYF. In DNA form, the CDR3 reads TGTGCCAGCAGCCAACAGGGGGAGACCCAGTACTTC.

This clonotype turned up a few times. The chain is built from TRBV6-2 or TRBV6-3 and TRBJ1-2; D uncertain. V shed 0 bases and J shed 2 bases, with 7 bases lying between them. Germline V gene data show CDR1 as MNHEY and CDR2 as SVGEGT. The CDR3 runs 14 residues. The CDR3 coding sequence is TGTGCCAGCAGTTACTCCGGCGGGAACTATGGCTACACCTTC. It yields the protein CASSYSGGNYGYTF.

This clonotype was seen only a few times. V and J are TRBV15 and TRBJ2-7; D ambiguous. This CDR3 contains 12 residues. Germline V gives CDR1 LNHNV, CDR2 YYDKDF (reference sequence). Trimming left V 5 bases short and J 4 bases short, with 9 bases between. CDR3 region: CATSESQYEQYF. CDR3 nucleotide sequence: TGTGCCACCAGCGAATCCCAATACGAGCAGTACTTC. Combining the CDR3 with reference TRBV15 and TRBJ2-7 gives the whole variable domain DAMVIQNPRYQVTQFGKPVTLSCSQTLNHNVMYWYQQKSSQAPKLLFHYYDKDFNNEADTPDNFQSRRPNTSFCFLDIRSPGLGDTAMYLCATSESQYEQYFGPGTRLTVT.

V is TRBV25-1 and J is TRBJ1-4; D not certain. The CDR3 is 15 amino acids. V gave up 4 bases and J gave up 7 bases, with 16 bases separating them. The germline V gene encodes CDR1 MGHDK and CDR2 SYGVNS. The CDR3 DNA sequence: TGTGCCAGCAGTGTACGAACAGATCCCAGTGAAAAACTGTTTTTT. Translated, it gives CASSVRTDPSEKLFF.

This clonotype has more than one count but fewer than ten. The V call is TRBV10-3, the J call TRBJ1-2; D uncertain. This CDR3 region has 13 residues. The germline V gene has CDR1 ENHRY and CDR2 SYGVKD. Between the trimmed V and J ends, which lost 5 bases and 8 bases, there was a span of 15 bases. This chain's CDR3 is CAISTPTKGGYTF. The CDR3 DNA sequence: TGTGCCATCAGTACACCCACGAAGGGAGGCTACACCTTC.

This chain uses TRBV20-1 with TRBJ2-3; TRBD2 matches at 13 bases. The CDR3 extends over 16 amino acids. Trimming removed 2 bases from V and 5 bases from J; junction bases left unmatched: 7. The germline CDR1 and CDR2 sequences are DFQATT and SNEGSKA (reference sequence). The CDR3 loop is CSARLLAGGPRDTQYF. As DNA, the CDR3 is TGCAGTGCTAGATTACTAGCGGGGGGGCCGAGAGATACGCAGTATTTT.

Details on this clonotype: Given a much more abundant clone one base away, this may be a read error. The V call is TRBV2, the J call TRBJ1-2; no clear D. V lost 0 bases and J 10 bases, leaving 12 bases between the germline ends. Germline values: CDR1 SNHLY, CDR2 FYNNEI. The CDR3 runs 13 residues. CDR3 in amino acids: CASSEAGFSDYTF. CDR3 coding DNA: TGTGCCAGCAGTGAAGCCGGGTTCTCTGACTACACCTTC.

This clonotype was recorded a few times. This sequence joins TRBV12-3 or TRBV12-4 and TRBJ2-1; TRBD1 aligns across 7 bases. The CDR3 spans 15 residues. V gave up 3 bases and J gave up 6 bases; unmatched junction bases: 8. CDR3 DNA: TGTGCCAGCAGTTTTAGACAGGGTAGTTTCAATGAGCAGTTCTTC. Translating gives CASSFRQGSFNEQFF.

This clonotype was counted many times. V usage is TRBV29-1 and J usage is TRBJ2-3; D is possibly TRBD1 (6 bases). Per germline, CDR1 SQVTM and CDR2 ANQGSEA. The V gene lost 3 bases and the J gene lost 0 bases, with 10 bases spanning the gap. The CDR3 loop spans 14 amino acids. DNA for the CDR3: TGCAGCGTTGAGGGGGCTTTTAGCACAGATACGCAGTATTTT. It translates to CSVEGAFSTDTQYF.

Only a few counts were recorded for this clonotype. The chain links TRBV11-2 to TRBJ1-1; D is unresolved. CDR3 size: 16 residues. V gave up 2 bases and J gave up 0 bases, with 13 bases separating them. Germline CDR1 and CDR2: SGHAT and FQNNGV. CDR3 DNA sequence: TGTGCCAGCAGCTTAAGAATCTACGGCCTGAACACTGAAGCTTTCTTT. Translating it yields CASSLRIYGLNTEAFF.

The gene calls are TRBV6-2 or TRBV6-3 and TRBJ1-1; D unresolved. The V gene lost 8 bases and the J gene lost 5 bases, with 15 bases spanning the gap. CDR3 length equals 13 residues. CDR1 is MNHEY, CDR2 SVGEGT, per germline. The CDR3 bases are TGTGCCAGCCTTTATGCGGTGGGGACTGAAGCTTTCTTT. This gives the protein CASLYAVGTEAFF.

V and J are TRBV6-2 or TRBV6-3 and TRBJ1-1; D unclear. Trimming removed 6 bases from V and 4 bases from J, with 15 bases in between. The CDR3 totals 14 residues. The germline CDR1 and CDR2 sequences are MNHEY and SVGEGT. The CDR3 region has the DNA TGTGCCAGCAGCCCCTCCGGGTGGAGCACTGAAGCTTTCTTT. It encodes CASSPSGWSTEAFF.

As for this clonotype: A junction boundary mismatches the germline segment, possibly from a read error. V gene TRBV19 combines with J gene TRBJ2-1; 12 bases agree with TRBD2. Germline V gene data show CDR1 as LNHDA and CDR2 as SQIVND (reference sequence). The CDR3 is 16 amino acids. The chain's CDR3 is CASSDSGLAGYNDQFF. The CDR3 nucleotides read TGTGCCAGTTCGGATTCTGGACTAGCGGGGTACAATGATCAGTTCTTC.

The chain couples TRBV19 to TRBJ2-2, with 9 nucleotides matching TRBD2. The V gene end was trimmed by 5 bases and the J gene end by 3 bases; junction bases not matched to a gene: 25. Germline V lookup: CDR1 LNHDA, CDR2 SQIVND (reference sequence). The CDR3 spans 22 residues. CDR3 nucleotide sequence: TGTGCCAGTAGTCAAAATAGGGGGACTGCGGGTCTAGCGGGGCGTTACACCGGGGAGCTGTTTTTT. This translates into CASSQNRGTAGLAGRYTGELFF.

The chain joins TRBV6-2 or TRBV6-3 to TRBJ2-7; D is possibly TRBD1 or TRBD2 (5 bases each). V was pared by 11 bases and J by 0 bases, with 14 bases between. The CDR3 sequence is 13 residues long. The germline gives CDR1 MNHEY, CDR2 SVGEGT. The CDR3 DNA is TGTGCCTCGGGGCAGACCAGCTCCTACGAGCAGTACTTC. Its protein product is CASGQTSSYEQYF.

This clonotype has ten or more counts. CDR3 sequence reads: CASSRTGSYNEQFF. DNA for the CDR3: TGTGCCAGCAGCCGGACAGGGTCCTACAATGAGCAGTTCTTC. This chain joins TRBV7-6 and TRBJ2-1, with TRBD1 identical over 8 bases. CDR1 is SGHVS, CDR2 FNYEAQ, per germline. V gave up 5 bases and J gave up 1 base; unmatched junction bases: 1. CDR3 length: 14 amino acids.

In the case of this clonotype: A much larger clone differs from this one at a single base, so this may be a read error. The rearrangement links TRBV11-1 to TRBJ1-2; 7 bases align to TRBD1. Germline CDR1 and CDR2: SGHAT and FQDESV (reference sequence). The length of the CDR3 is 15 residues. The CDR3 DNA follows: TGTGCCAACAGCCCAACACGACAGGGTAGCTATGGCTACACCTTC. Residues: CANSPTRQGSYGYTF.

The chain employs TRBV19 and TRBJ1-1; the D is unclear. Germline assignment: CDR1 LNHDA and CDR2 SQIVND (reference sequence). The CDR3 sequence is 15 residues long. Trimming took off 5 bases at V and 4 bases at J, with 17 bases between the two ends. The CDR3 spells CASSLPAGVSTEAFF. CDR3 DNA: TGTGCCAGTAGTCTTCCGGCGGGAGTGAGCACTGAAGCTTTCTTT.

This clonotype was detected a few times. The chain has TRBV19 and TRBJ1-6; a weak D match, TRBD1 (5 bases). The CDR3 has 13 residues. Trimming removed 3 bases from V and 11 bases from J, with 11 bases in between. Germline CDR1 is LNHDA and CDR2 is SQIVND (reference sequence). CDR3 coding DNA: TGTGCCAGTAGTATCCCAGGGACGACACCCCTCCACTTT. Its protein product is CASSIPGTTPLHF.

This chain uses TRBV30 with TRBJ1-5; D unresolved. Germline CDR1 reads GTSNPN; CDR2 reads SVGIG (reference sequence). Trimming left V 0 bases short and J 7 bases short, with 13 bases between. CDR3 length: 14 amino acids. The DNA of the CDR3 is TGTGCCTGGAGTGTACGAACGAATCGACAGCCCCAGCATTTT. Translating it yields CAWSVRTNRQPQHF.

This clonotype has more than one count but fewer than ten. The chain recombines TRBV15 with TRBJ1-1; D possibly corresponds to TRBD1 (6 bases). This CDR3 region has 14 residues. V dropped 6 bases and J dropped 5 bases, with 16 bases sitting between them. Germline-derived CDR1 and CDR2 are LNHNV and YYDKDF (reference sequence). In DNA, the CDR3 is TGTGCCACCAGAGGGGGGGCGAGTTGGACTGAAGCTTTCTTT. This translates into CATRGGASWTEAFF.

This sequence joins TRBV6-1 and TRBJ2-1; 7 nucleotides match TRBD2. Germline V gene sequence: CDR1 MNHNS, CDR2 SASEGT. The CDR3 covers 13 residues. V lost 5 bases, J lost 5 bases, and 3 bases stayed unmatched. The CDR3 region is CASSTLADNEQFF. Here the CDR3 DNA reads TGTGCCAGCAGTACCCTAGCGGACAATGAGCAGTTCTTC.

This clonotype occurred many times. The rearrangement joins TRBV7-8 to TRBJ1-1, with TRBD1 identical over 7 bases. The V segment lost 2 bases and the J segment 6 bases; nucleotides outside the gene matches: 3. Germline loops: CDR1 SGHVS, CDR2 FQNEAQ. CDR3 size: 13 residues. Here the CDR3 reads CASSLLTGSEAFF. CDR3 sequence (DNA): TGTGCCAGCAGCTTATTGACAGGGTCTGAAGCTTTCTTT.

This clonotype appeared a few times. V and J are TRBV7-9 and TRBJ1-1; D gene ambiguous. V lost 1 base and J 6 bases, leaving 9 bases between the germline ends. The V gene's germline CDR1 is SEHNR and CDR2 FQNEAQ (reference sequence). The CDR3 loop spans 13 amino acids. As DNA, the CDR3 is TGTGCCAGCAGCTTAGTAGTCCCCCCTGAAGCTTTCTTT. Translation: CASSLVVPPEAFF.

This clonotype was counted only a few times. V usage is TRBV5-8 and J usage is TRBJ1-5; D might be TRBD1 (5 bases). Germline loops: CDR1 SGHTS, CDR2 YDEGEE. The CDR3 loop spans 16 amino acids. V dropped 6 bases and J dropped 0 bases, with 16 bases sitting between them. CDR3 coding DNA: TGTGCCAGCATGCGGGACGGTGGGAATAGCAATCAGCCCCAGCATTTT. Translating it yields CASMRDGGNSNQPQHF.

This clonotype was counted many times. The CDR3 region is CASSYQRGRGAQSSTDTQYF. Written as DNA, the CDR3 is TGTGCCAGCAGCTACCAGCGGGGCAGGGGGGCCCAATCTAGCACAGATACGCAGTATTTT. The chain uses TRBV7-2 and TRBJ2-3; perhaps D is TRBD1 or TRBD2 (7 bases each). This CDR3 is built from 20 residues. Germline lookup yields CDR1 SGHTA and CDR2 FQGNSA. Trimming removed 4 bases at V and 0 bases at J, with 26 bases between. The full variable domain, with the rest looked up from reference TRBV7-2 and TRBJ2-3, is GAGVSQSPSNKVTEKGKDVELRCDPISGHTALYWYRQSLGQGLEFLIYFQGNSAPDKSGLPSDRFSAERTGGSVSTLTIQRTQQEDSAVYLCASSYQRGRGAQSSTDTQYFGPGTRLTVL.